Below are 21 T cell receptor beta chains sequenced from a single sample in a study of blood T cell repertoires in COVID-19. The protocol was immunoSEQ multiplex PCR, while the TCRdb copy is restricted to in-frame clones and leaves out a portion. The top ten hold approximately 6.2% of the sample, which has 350,000 or so clones, 90% seen once. Sample: peripheral blood. Source of these receptors: a young man with active or convalescent COVID-19.

V and J are TRBV27 and TRBJ2-1; no clear D. The CDR3 loop spans 16 amino acids. V was shortened by 5 bases and J by 0 bases, with 14 bases between the two germline ends. Per the germline V gene, CDR1 is MNHEY and CDR2 is SMNVEV (reference sequence). CDR3 residues: CASSPQTLSSYNEQFF. In DNA form, the CDR3 reads TGTGCCAGCAGTCCCCAGACTCTTAGCTCCTACAATGAGCAGTTCTTC.

The chain carries TRBV12-3 or TRBV12-4 and TRBJ1-1; the D gene is possibly TRBD1 (6 bases). The CDR3 extends over 11 amino acids. The V end was cut by 6 bases, the J end by 11 bases, with 13 bases between. The CDR3 nucleotides read TGTGCCAGCAGCCCAGGGGTATTGGCTTTCTTT. The encoded protein is CASSPGVLAFF.

The gene calls are TRBV11-2 and TRBJ2-7; 7 bases fit TRBD1. The germline CDR1 and CDR2 sequences are SGHAT and FQNNGV. The J segment lost 7 bases and the V segment lost 5 bases, leaving 14 bases of the junction unmatched. This CDR3 comprises 15 residues. The CDR3 DNA is TGTGCCAGCAGCCTGATGACAGGGCCGGGGCTAGAGCAGTACTTC. Residues: CASSLMTGPGLEQYF.

The V gene is TRBV9, the J gene TRBJ2-5; unclear D gene. CDR1 is SGDLS, CDR2 YYNGEE, per germline. This CDR3 is 14 amino acids long. Between the trimmed V and J ends, which lost 4 bases and 7 bases, there was a span of 17 bases. CDR3 bases: TGTGCCAGCAGCCCCCCTGGGCAGGCTGGGACCCAGTACTTC. It codes for CASSPPGQAGTQYF.

This clone is a singleton in its sample. The chain is built from TRBV28 and TRBJ2-7; 9 bases align to TRBD1. Germline-derived CDR1 and CDR2 are MDHEN and SYDVKM. The CDR3 spans 16 residues. V was clipped by 3 bases and J by 4 bases; unmatched bases: 10. In nucleotides, the CDR3 is TGTGCCAGCAGTTTTCTCGACAGGGGGAGTATGTACGAGCAGTACTTC. Its protein is CASSFLDRGSMYEQYF.

This chain connects TRBV7-3 to TRBJ2-7; no clear D gene. The V end lost 10 bases, the J end lost 3 bases, and 16 bases lay between the germline ends. Germline V gene data show CDR1 as SGHTA and CDR2 as FQGTGA. The CDR3 spans 13 residues. The chain's CDR3 is CATFILRSYEQYF. Written as DNA, the CDR3 is TGTGCCACCTTCATTTTACGGAGCTACGAGCAGTACTTC.

In its sample, this clone was seen a few times. The J gene is TRBJ2-1, the V gene TRBV18; 7 nucleotides line up with TRBD2. This CDR3 spans 15 amino acids. Germline-derived CDR1 and CDR2 are KGHSH and LQKENI. After removal of 3 bases from V and 5 bases from J, the junction contained 7 bases not matched to a gene. CDR3 amino acids: CASSPGSGTNNEQFF. The CDR3 coding sequence is TGTGCCAGCTCACCGGGGAGCGGGACTAACAATGAGCAGTTCTTC.

Notes on this clone: With a much larger clone just one base away, this may be a read error. The V gene is TRBV2, the J gene TRBJ2-6; possibly TRBD1 for D (6 bases). The CDR3 consists of 14 residues. The germline V gene has CDR1 SNHLY and CDR2 FYNNEI. This CDR3 reads CASSTGSGANVLTF. CDR3 bases: TGTGCCAGCAGTACAGGGTCTGGGGCCAACGTGCTGACTTTC.

The chain employs TRBV19 and TRBJ2-7, with TRBD1 matching 7 bases. With 10 bases clipped from V and 2 bases from J, the junction kept 8 bases outside the gene matches. The CDR3 is made up of 13 amino acids. CDR1 LNHDA and CDR2 SQIVND come from the germline V gene (reference sequence). This CDR3 reads CATRQGITYEQYF. CDR3 DNA sequence: TGTGCCACCCGACAGGGTATTACCTACGAGCAGTACTTC.

This clone was seen only once. This chain joins TRBV6-2 or TRBV6-3 and TRBJ1-2; tentatively, D is TRBD1 (5 bases). Trimming took 5 bases from V and 1 from J, leaving 14 bases between them. This CDR3 contains 15 residues. Germline assignment: CDR1 MNHEY and CDR2 SVGEGT. The CDR3 nucleotides are TGTGCCAGCAGTGACGACAGAGTTCTTAACTATGGCTACACCTTC. Its protein is CASSDDRVLNYGYTF.

The chain joins TRBV28 to TRBJ2-7; 9 bases are shared with TRBD2. The CDR3 contains 14 residues. The J segment lost 9 bases and the V segment lost 2 bases, leaving 8 bases of the junction unmatched. CDR1 is MDHEN and CDR2 is SYDVKM in the germline V gene. This CDR3 is CASSLASGEVRQYF. The DNA for the CDR3 is TGTGCCAGCAGTTTAGCTAGCGGGGAGGTCAGGCAGTACTTC.

This clone was seen at least ten times. The rearrangement links TRBV4-3 to TRBJ2-3, with 12 positions matching TRBD2. With 1 base clipped from V and 2 bases from J, the junction kept 10 bases outside the gene matches. Looked up from germline, CDR1 is LGHNA and CDR2 is YSLEER. This CDR3 spans 19 amino acids. DNA for the CDR3: TGCGCCAGCAGCCAAGTGTGGACTAGCGGGGCCGGCCTCACAGATACGCAGTATTTT. It specifies CASSQVWTSGAGLTDTQYF.

The V gene is TRBV5-1, the J gene TRBJ2-2; tentative D call: TRBD2 (6 bases). V was cut by 5 bases and J by 2 bases, with 13 bases left in between. The CDR3 consists of 15 residues. Germline assignment: CDR1 SGHRS and CDR2 YFSETQ. The CDR3 bases are TGCGCCAGCAGAACGATGGCGGGAAACACCGGGGAGCTGTTTTTT. It yields the protein CASRTMAGNTGELFF.

V is TRBV6-6 and J is TRBJ2-3; TRBD2 aligns across 9 bases. The CDR3 is made up of 16 amino acids. Per the germline V gene, CDR1 is MNHNY and CDR2 is SVGAGI (reference sequence). V dropped 4 bases and J dropped 3; count of bases not matched to a gene: 8. CDR3 sequence: CASSSAGLAGTDTQYF. CDR3 DNA: TGTGCCAGCAGTTCGGCTGGTCTAGCGGGGACAGATACGCAGTATTTT.

The chain carries TRBV7-8 and TRBJ2-7; D possibly corresponds to TRBD1 (6 bases). V shed 5 bases and J shed 6 bases, with 11 bases lying between them. CDR3 length: 12 amino acids. In germline, CDR1 is SGHVS, CDR2 FQNEAQ. The CDR3 nucleotides are TGTGCCAGCAGCCAAACAGGGTTCGAGCAGTACTTC. Translated: CASSQTGFEQYF. Combining the CDR3 with reference TRBV7-8 and TRBJ2-7 gives the whole variable domain GAGVSQSPRYKVAKRGQDVALRCDPISGHVSLFWYQQALGQGPEFLTYFQNEAQLDKSGLPSDRFFAERPEGSVSTLKIQRTQQEDSAVYLCASSQTGFEQYFGPGTRLTVT.

This clone was observed once. V usage is TRBV4-2 and J usage is TRBJ2-3; D is perhaps TRBD1 (5 bases). The V end lost 0 bases, the J end lost 0 bases, and 13 bases lay between the germline ends. CDR1 is LGHNA and CDR2 is YNFKEQ in the germline V gene. The CDR3 is 17 residues long. The CDR3 coding sequence is TGTGCCAGCAGCCAAGAGGGGTCCAGGGTCAGCACAGATACGCAGTATTTT. Amino acids: CASSQEGSRVSTDTQYF.

The chain has TRBV10-3 and TRBJ1-1; D gene ambiguous. Between the trimmed V and J ends, which lost 0 bases and 5 bases, there was a span of 10 bases. Germline V gives CDR1 ENHRY, CDR2 SYGVKD. The CDR3 consists of 14 residues. CDR3 in amino acids: CAISESSVRTEAFF. CDR3 nucleotides: TGTGCCATCAGTGAGTCTTCAGTGAGGACTGAAGCTTTCTTT.

This clone appeared once. The rearrangement uses TRBV11-1 and TRBJ2-3; 15 bases line up with TRBD2. This CDR3 contains 16 residues. Germline V gene lookup returns CDR1 SGHAT and CDR2 FQDESV (reference sequence). Losses at the gene ends were 4 bases for V and 4 bases for J; bases not matched to a gene: 3. The CDR3 loop reads CASSSRTSGGADTQYF. The CDR3 region has the DNA TGTGCCAGCAGCTCGCGGACTAGCGGGGGGGCAGATACGCAGTATTTT.

The chain combines TRBV20-1 with TRBJ2-1; weak D call: TRBD2 (5 bases). The germline V and J ends were trimmed by 3 bases and 5 bases, with 14 bases remaining between them. Germline CDR1 is DFQATT and CDR2 is SNEGSKA (reference sequence). This CDR3 is 14 amino acids long. CDR3 amino acids: CSASSRGLHNEQFF. The CDR3 DNA follows: TGCAGTGCTAGTAGCCGGGGATTGCACAATGAGCAGTTCTTC.

The CDR3 DNA follows: TGTGCCAGCAACTTTGGACTAGCGGTACACGAGCAGTACTTC. Its protein is CASNFGLAVHEQYF. The J gene is TRBJ2-7, the V gene TRBV2; 10 bases are a match to TRBD2. Per germline, CDR1 SNHLY and CDR2 FYNNEI. This CDR3 has 14 amino acids. V gave up 7 bases and J gave up 5 bases; unmatched junction bases: 8.

The chain couples TRBV7-9 to TRBJ1-3; no firm D call. In germline, CDR1 is SEHNR, CDR2 FQNEAQ (reference sequence). V shed 3 bases and J shed 0 bases, with 3 bases lying between them. This CDR3 contains 13 residues. This CDR3 is CASSFISGNTIYF. Here the CDR3 DNA reads TGTGCCAGCAGCTTTATCTCTGGAAACACCATATATTTT.